What follows are 19 T cell receptor beta chains derived from one specimen sequenced in a study of blood T cell repertoires in COVID-19. Using immunoSEQ multiplex PCR, the repertoire was profiled, and TCRdb retains in-frame clones only, with some absent. This table holds approximately 470,000 clones, 75% to 90% found once. The sample was peripheral blood. These TCRs come from a human donor in a cohort sampled during active COVID-19.

The rearrangement links TRBV11-3 to TRBJ2-1; possible D gene TRBD1, 6 bases. From germline, CDR1 is SGHNT and CDR2 YENEEA. The CDR3 is 19 residues long. Trimming removed 5 bases at V and 6 bases at J, with 29 bases between. CDR3 in amino acids: CASSTYLGSGPGDTNEQFF. Here the CDR3 DNA reads TGTGCCAGCAGCACTTATCTCGGATCCGGACCCGGGGACACCAATGAGCAGTTCTTC.

The CDR3: CASRDGGLPYNEQFF. The CDR3 DNA sequence: TGTGCCAGCAGGGACGGAGGCTTACCTTACAATGAGCAGTTCTTC. This chain connects TRBV25-1 to TRBJ2-1, with D possibly TRBD2 on 5 matching bases. The germline V gene encodes CDR1 MGHDK and CDR2 SYGVNS. The V end lost 6 bases, the J end lost 4 bases, and 16 bases lay between the germline ends. The CDR3 is 15 residues long.

This rearrangement joins TRBV25-1 to TRBJ1-1, with D tentatively TRBD1 (6 bases). The CDR3 runs to 16 residues. V was clipped by 7 bases and J by 1 base, with 19 bases between them. Germline V gene lookup returns CDR1 MGHDK and CDR2 SYGVNS. The CDR3 region has the DNA TGTGCCAGCAACAACGACCTCGGGACAACGAACACTGAAGCTTTCTTT. It translates to CASNNDLGTTNTEAFF.

This clone has a single count. In DNA form, the CDR3 reads TGTGCCAGCAGTTTACGGCGGGGGGTCTATGGCTACACCTTC. Its translation: CASSLRRGVYGYTF. V and J are TRBV27 and TRBJ1-2; D is possibly TRBD1 (5 bases). With 2 bases removed from V and 4 bases from J, the gap between germline ends came to 11 bases. CDR1 MNHEY and CDR2 SMNVEV come from the germline V gene (reference sequence). This CDR3 is 14 amino acids long.

This sequence joins TRBV19 and TRBJ1-3; D not certain. V lost 2 bases, J lost 0 bases, and 14 bases lay in between. The CDR3 spans 17 residues. Germline CDR1 reads LNHDA; CDR2 reads SQIVND (reference sequence). The DNA of the CDR3 is TGTGCCAGTAGTATAAGTCGCCGCTGGAGCTCTGGAAACACCATATATTTT. Its translation is CASSISRRWSSGNTIYF.

In DNA form, the CDR3 reads TGTGCCAGTAGTACCGGACAGGCCTATAATTCACCCCTCCACTTT. It specifies CASSTGQAYNSPLHF. The chain employs TRBV19 and TRBJ1-6; 7 nucleotides agree with TRBD1. Unmatched junction bases numbered 2, after V lost 4 bases and J lost 2 bases. The CDR3 runs to 15 residues. The germline gives CDR1 LNHDA, CDR2 SQIVND (reference sequence).

The V gene is TRBV18, the J gene TRBJ2-7, with unresolved D. The V end was cut by 0 bases, the J end by 1 base, with 7 bases between. The CDR3 has 14 amino acids. Germline CDR1 KGHSH, CDR2 LQKENI. In DNA, the CDR3 is TGTGCCAGCTCACCACCCACTACTTCCTACGAGCAGTACTTC. This gives the protein CASSPPTTSYEQYF.

The genes are TRBV19 and TRBJ1-5; the match to TRBD1 covers 7 bases. Trimming cost V 7 bases and J 7 bases; bases outside gene matches: 13. CDR1 and CDR2 from the germline V gene are LNHDA and SQIVND (reference sequence). The CDR3 totals 15 residues. The CDR3 nucleotides read TGTGCCAGTATGAGAGACAGGGAGTCTTACCAGCCCCAGCATTTT. This sequence encodes CASMRDRESYQPQHF.

This chain links TRBV27 with TRBJ1-6; D call uncertain. The length of the CDR3 is 16 residues. The V end lost 6 bases, the J end lost 9 bases, and 21 bases lay between the germline ends. CDR1 is MNHEY, CDR2 SMNVEV, per germline (reference sequence). The CDR3: CASRPSGSPIISPLHF. CDR3 nucleotide sequence: TGTGCCAGCAGACCTAGCGGGTCTCCGATAATTTCACCCCTCCACTTT.

The V call is TRBV29-1, the J call TRBJ2-3; 7 nucleotides agree with TRBD2. Germline V gene sequence: CDR1 SQVTM, CDR2 ANQGSEA. CDR3 length equals 14 residues. V shed 3 bases, J shed 0 bases, and the junction held 3 bases outside the gene matches. CDR3 protein: CSVEGEGSTDTQYF. DNA for the CDR3: TGCAGCGTTGAGGGGGAGGGTAGCACAGATACGCAGTATTTT.

In DNA, the CDR3 is TGTGCCTGGAGTGGGGGGGATAATTCACCCCTCCACTTT. Translation gives CAWSGGDNSPLHF. The chain employs TRBV30 and TRBJ1-6, with TRBD1 as a possible D gene (5 bases). This CDR3 spans 13 amino acids. Per the germline V gene, CDR1 is GTSNPN and CDR2 is SVGIG (reference sequence). The ends were cut back, 1 base at V and 5 bases at J, with 6 bases in the middle.

CDR3 nucleotides: TGTGCCAGTAGTACACCGGGACTAGCGGGAGGGCACACTTACAATGAGCAGTTCTTC. The encoded protein is CASSTPGLAGGHTYNEQFF. The V call is TRBV19, the J call TRBJ2-1; 16 nucleotides line up with TRBD2. The V segment lost 4 bases and the J segment 4 bases; nucleotides outside the gene matches: 10. Germline CDR1 reads LNHDA; CDR2 reads SQIVND (reference sequence). This CDR3 spans 19 amino acids.

The chain links TRBV5-4 to TRBJ1-5; TRBD1 might be the D (5 bases). The CDR3 has 15 amino acids. Trimming shortened V by 0 bases and J by 3 bases, and 10 bases separated the two germline ends. Germline-derived CDR1 and CDR2 are SGHNT and YYREEE (reference sequence). DNA for the CDR3: TGTGCCAGCAGCTTGGGGGGCGGGGCCAATCAGCCCCAGCATTTT. This translates into CASSLGGGANQPQHF.

The chain combines TRBV2 with TRBJ2-7; the D gene is possibly TRBD1 (5 bases). The CDR3 is made up of 15 amino acids. Looked up from germline, CDR1 is SNHLY and CDR2 is FYNNEI. V lost 7 bases and J 1 base, leaving 17 bases between the germline ends. DNA of the CDR3: TGTGCCAGCACAGGAGTGACAGCGAGATCCTACGAGCAGTACTTC. Protein sequence: CASTGVTARSYEQYF.

The chain uses TRBV30 and TRBJ2-7, with 9 bases fitting TRBD1. CDR3 size: 15 residues. V shed 1 base, J shed 4 bases, and the junction held 8 bases outside the gene matches. CDR1 and CDR2 (germline): GTSNPN, SVGIG (reference sequence). CDR3 sequence reads: CAWSASGTGRYEQYF. The DNA of the CDR3 is TGTGCCTGGAGTGCGTCCGGGACAGGGCGGTACGAGCAGTACTTC.

V usage is TRBV9 and J usage is TRBJ1-2; tentatively, D is TRBD1 (5 bases). Trimming removed 7 bases from V and 8 bases from J, with 21 bases in between. The CDR3 is 14 residues long. CDR1 is SGDLS and CDR2 is YYNGEE in the germline V gene. The CDR3: CASAGQGRLGGYTF. In nucleotides, the CDR3 is TGTGCCAGCGCGGGGCAGGGACGCCTTGGGGGCTACACCTTC.

The chain joins TRBV7-3 to TRBJ2-1; TRBD2 aligns across 9 bases. The CDR3 is 16 residues long. The V segment lost 2 bases and the J segment 6 bases; nucleotides outside the gene matches: 8. The germline V gene has CDR1 SGHTA and CDR2 FQGTGA. This chain's CDR3 is CASSLGGLAGLNEQFF. CDR3 DNA: TGTGCCAGCAGCTTAGGCGGTCTAGCGGGACTCAATGAGCAGTTCTTC.

The CDR3 region is CASSYVASGRETQYF. CDR3 nucleotide sequence: TGTGCCAGCAGTTACGTCGCTAGCGGGAGGGAGACCCAGTACTTC. This chain joins TRBV6-5 and TRBJ2-5, with 11 bases that match TRBD2. Per germline, CDR1 MNHEY and CDR2 SVGAGI. There are 15 residues in the CDR3. The V segment lost 2 bases and the J segment 5 bases; nucleotides outside the gene matches: 4.

This chain connects TRBV11-2 to TRBJ2-7, with 11 positions matching TRBD1. With 5 bases clipped from V and 4 bases from J, the junction kept 13 bases outside the gene matches. CDR3 length: 17 residues. Germline lookup yields CDR1 SGHAT and CDR2 FQNNGV. The CDR3: CASSPLRGDRGKYEQYF. The CDR3 region has the DNA TGTGCCAGCAGCCCGCTCCGGGGGGACAGGGGGAAATACGAGCAGTACTTC.